A selection of T cell receptor beta chains follows, all from one sample in a study of neurological immune-mediated disorders. TCRdb re-called the 5' RACE reads through MiXCR, storing one row per CDR3 protein. The top ten hold approximately 13% of the sample, which has under 11,000 distinct CDR3 sequences, roughly 20% seen once. The material sequenced was CD8+ T cells from blood. These receptor sequences come from a woman aged 40 to 50 with multiple sclerosis. CDR3s include the opening cysteine and the closing phenylalanine or tryptophan. The order of the fields is CDR3 protein, V gene.

cdr3_aa: CASSFGGQGYGYTF
v_call: TRBV12-3/TRBV12-4

cdr3_aa: CASSLDLGITDTQYF
v_call: TRBV11-3

cdr3_aa: CASSQSPAGNYEQYF
v_call: TRBV4-1

cdr3_aa: CASSLSLYEQYF
v_call: TRBV5-6

cdr3_aa: CASSVATVGSGVTEAFF
v_call: TRBV9

cdr3_aa: CSVERVPTGRDTEAFF
v_call: TRBV29-1

cdr3_aa: CASSYLPRVYGYTF
v_call: TRBV6-5

cdr3_aa: CTPWAISTDTQYF
v_call: TRBV20-1

cdr3_aa: CASSQEPFPLGRSYEQYF
v_call: TRBV4-1

cdr3_aa: CASSLAGLSYEQYF
v_call: TRBV5-1

cdr3_aa: CASSGTSGGVSTDTQYF
v_call: TRBV7-8